Presented here are 31 T cell receptor beta chains from one specimen sequenced in a study of a mutant IDH1 vaccine in newly diagnosed glioma. The table came from immunoSEQ multiplex PCR; TCRdb's copy has only in-frame clones and leaves some out. The top ten hold approximately 2.4% of the sample, which has some 56,000 clones, 80% to 95% seen once. Time point indicated: baseline, week 1 (first vaccination visit). Treatment meaning: pre-vaccination baseline after standard-of-care therapy. The source material was PBMCs, sampled from a glioma patient treated with radiotherapy, temozolomide or both. Receptors were obtained from a man aged 45-65 years with glioma.

This chain uses TRBV19 with TRBJ2-7; 9 bases line up with TRBD1. Germline CDR1 is LNHDA and CDR2 is SQIVND (reference sequence). The CDR3 contains 14 residues. After removal of 11 bases from V and 1 base from J, the junction contained 9 bases not matched to a gene. The CDR3 nucleotides are TGTGCCGGGGACAGGGACTATAATTCCTACGAGCAGTACTTC. It encodes CAGDRDYNSYEQYF.

This chain joins TRBV25-1 and TRBJ2-5, with TRBD1 identical over 7 bases. The J segment lost 5 bases and the V segment lost 5 bases, leaving 8 bases of the junction unmatched. The V gene's germline CDR1 is MGHDK and CDR2 SYGVNS. This CDR3 comprises 14 residues. The CDR3 DNA reads TGTGCCAGCAGTAGACTTACAGGGGTCGAGACCCAGTACTTC. Its translation is CASSRLTGVETQYF.

This chain joins TRBV7-9 and TRBJ1-1; possibly TRBD1 for D (6 bases). The V end lost 7 bases, the J end lost 1 base, and 16 bases lay between the germline ends. Looked up from germline, CDR1 is SEHNR and CDR2 is FQNEAQ (reference sequence). The CDR3 runs to 15 residues. The CDR3 reads CASTRSGGRNTEAFF. The CDR3, as DNA: TGTGCCAGCACAAGATCGGGGGGGCGGAACACTGAAGCTTTCTTT.

The chain recombines TRBV29-1 with TRBJ2-7; 8 positions match TRBD2. The germline CDR1 and CDR2 sequences are SQVTM and ANQGSEA. The ends lost 4 bases at V and 6 bases at J; junction bases unmatched: 2. The CDR3 runs to 11 residues. CDR3 in amino acids: CSVVAGIEQYF. The CDR3 DNA reads TGCAGCGTTGTAGCGGGGATCGAGCAGTACTTC.

This rearrangement joins TRBV9 to TRBJ1-3; the match to TRBD1 covers 7 bases. Germline CDR1 reads SGDLS; CDR2 reads YYNGEE. V shed 4 bases and J 4 bases; nucleotides not matched to a gene: 8. This CDR3 has 15 residues. CDR3 nucleotide sequence: TGTGCCAGCAGCCTCCGGTGGGACAGCGGAAACACCATATATTTT. It codes for CASSLRWDSGNTIYF.

The rearrangement uses TRBV5-1 and TRBJ1-2; no definite D call. V dropped 0 bases and J dropped 7 bases, with 7 bases sitting between them. This CDR3 has 12 amino acids. Germline lookup yields CDR1 SGHRS and CDR2 YFSETQ. The CDR3 DNA reads as TGCGCCAGCAGCTTGGAGGACCGTGGCTACACCTTC. Translating gives CASSLEDRGYTF.

The chain recombines TRBV2 with TRBJ2-1; no definite D call. The germline V gene has CDR1 SNHLY and CDR2 FYNNEI. V shed 0 bases and J shed 0 bases, with 6 bases lying between them. This CDR3 has 15 residues. CDR3 region: CASSEAKSSYNEQFF. For the CDR3, the DNA is TGTGCCAGCAGTGAAGCCAAGAGCTCCTACAATGAGCAGTTCTTC.

V gene TRBV6-5 combines with J gene TRBJ2-6; D ambiguous. Germline loops: CDR1 MNHEY, CDR2 SVGAGI. The V end was cut by 1 base, the J end by 4 bases, with 11 bases between. This CDR3 is built from 16 residues. The CDR3 coding sequence is TGTGCCAGCAGTTACTGGGTAGGGTCGGGGGCCAACGTCCTGACTTTC. Translating it yields CASSYWVGSGANVLTF.

This chain links TRBV7-9 with TRBJ1-3; D remains ambiguous. CDR1 is SEHNR and CDR2 is FQNEAQ in the germline V gene (reference sequence). CDR3 length equals 16 residues. V lost 7 bases and J lost 1, with 17 bases in between. The CDR3 loop reads CASKFPESGSGNTIYF. The CDR3 nucleotides read TGTGCCAGCAAATTCCCGGAGAGTGGTTCTGGAAACACCATATATTTT.

V usage is TRBV7-8 and J usage is TRBJ2-2, with no clear D. The CDR3 is 13 residues long. Germline-derived CDR1 and CDR2 are SGHVS and FQNEAQ. Trimming left V 1 base short and J 3 bases short, with 3 bases between. CDR3 DNA: TGTGCCAGCAGCTTAGGGGACACCGGGGAGCTGTTTTTT. This encodes CASSLGDTGELFF.

CDR3: CASSQDTSGTYEQYF. The CDR3 DNA reads as TGCGCCAGCAGCCAAGATACATCAGGGACCTACGAGCAGTACTTC. The genes are TRBV4-3 and TRBJ2-7; tentatively, D is TRBD1 (5 bases). The CDR3 extends over 15 amino acids. V was trimmed by 0 bases and J by 2 bases, leaving 11 bases between them. Germline-derived CDR1 and CDR2 are LGHNA and YSLEER.

This clone has just a few counts. This chain joins TRBV14 and TRBJ1-1, with no clear D. The germline CDR1 and CDR2 sequences are SGHDN and FVKESK. V was cut by 4 bases and J by 1 base, with 10 bases left in between. The CDR3 contains 14 residues. The CDR3 DNA follows: TGTGCCAGCAGCCCCCTACAGTGGAACACTGAAGCTTTCTTT. Translating gives CASSPLQWNTEAFF.

The rearrangement joins TRBV7-8 to TRBJ1-4; D ambiguous. V lost 1 base, J lost 7 bases, and 7 bases lay in between. CDR3 length: 13 amino acids. From germline, CDR1 is SGHVS and CDR2 FQNEAQ. CDR3 amino acids: CASSLGLGEKLFF. The DNA for the CDR3 is TGTGCCAGCAGCTTAGGTCTCGGTGAAAAACTGTTTTTT.

The chain is built from TRBV5-1 and TRBJ2-7; 11 bases are a match to TRBD2. The J segment lost 4 bases and the V segment lost 1 base, leaving 4 bases of the junction unmatched. This CDR3 contains 15 residues. From germline, CDR1 is SGHRS and CDR2 YFSETQ. The CDR3 DNA sequence: TGCGCCAGCAGCTTGTCTACTAGCGGGAGTTACGAGCAGTACTTC. Translated, it gives CASSLSTSGSYEQYF.

The V gene is TRBV5-1, the J gene TRBJ1-5; TRBD1 is a possible D gene (5 bases). The germline V and J ends were trimmed by 0 bases and 0 bases, with 16 bases remaining between them. This CDR3 contains 18 residues. Germline-derived CDR1 and CDR2 are SGHRS and YFSETQ. CDR3 in DNA: TGCGCCAGCAGCTTGGGTACCCGCTCGGGGGATAGCAATCAGCCCCAGCATTTT. This translates into CASSLGTRSGDSNQPQHF.

Details on this clone: A read error may account for a junction end that differs from germline. This chain joins TRBV28 and TRBJ1-5; 10 bases are shared with TRBD1. The CDR3 spans 12 residues. The V gene's germline CDR1 is MDHEN and CDR2 SYDVKM. The chain's CDR3 is CASSLRQGAWNF. CDR3 in DNA: TGTGCCAGCAGTTTACGACAGGGGGCCTGGAATTTT.

The chain employs TRBV7-8 and TRBJ1-2; D gene unclear. CDR3 length: 13 residues. CDR1 and CDR2 from the germline V gene are SGHVS and FQNEAQ. V lost 1 base to trimming and J lost 8 bases, with 11 bases between them. The CDR3 DNA follows: TGTGCCAGCAGCTTAGACGAAAGGAGAGGCTACACCTTC. This codes for CASSLDERRGYTF.

This CDR3 is CAWSVLGGRAAPYEQYF. In nucleotides, the CDR3 is TGTGCCTGGAGTGTACTGGGCGGGAGGGCGGCCCCCTACGAGCAGTACTTC. The rearrangement uses TRBV30 and TRBJ2-7; 9 bases match TRBD2. There are 17 residues in the CDR3. Losses at the gene ends were 0 bases for V and 2 bases for J; bases not matched to a gene: 11. Germline-derived CDR1 and CDR2 are GTSNPN and SVGIG (reference sequence).

The rearrangement links TRBV29-1 to TRBJ2-5; 8 positions match TRBD2. Germline CDR1 reads SQVTM; CDR2 reads ANQGSEA. Germline trimming cut 7 bases from V and 5 bases from J; bases unmatched to any gene: 12. The CDR3 is 14 residues long. Here the CDR3 DNA reads TGCAGCGCCTTAAGCGGGAGTTTTGCCGAGACCCAGTACTTC. It codes for CSALSGSFAETQYF. Drawing the rest from reference TRBV29-1 and TRBJ2-5, the complete variable domain is SAVISQKPSRDICQRGTSLTIQCQVDSQVTMMFWYRQQPGQSLTLIATANQGSEATYESGFVIDKFPISRPNLTFSTLTVSNMSPEDSSIYLCSALSGSFAETQYFGPGTRLLVL.

The rearrangement joins TRBV11-2 to TRBJ2-2, with TRBD1 identical over 7 bases. Germline assignment: CDR1 SGHAT and CDR2 FQNNGV. V lost 5 bases to trimming and J lost 3 bases; unmatched junction nucleotides: 9. The CDR3 runs to 16 residues. The CDR3 is CASSIRQGWDTGELFF. The CDR3 nucleotides are TGTGCCAGCAGCATCAGACAGGGATGGGACACCGGGGAGCTGTTTTTT.

The chain couples TRBV5-6 to TRBJ2-7; D might be TRBD1 or TRBD2, each matching 7 bases. The CDR3 is 15 residues long. The V end was cut by 4 bases, the J end by 3 bases, with 17 bases between. Per the germline V gene, CDR1 is SGHDT and CDR2 is YYEEEE. CDR3 DNA: TGTGCCAGCAGCCCGGGGGGTGGGACAGTCTACGAGCAGTACTTC. It codes for CASSPGGGTVYEQYF. Based on the CDR3 plus reference TRBV5-6 and TRBJ2-7, the full variable domain is DAGVTQSPTHLIKTRGQQVTLRCSPKSGHDTVSWYQQALGQGPQFIFQYYEEEERQRGNFPDRFSGHQFPNYSSELNVNALLLGDSALYLCASSPGGGTVYEQYFGPGTRLTVT.

The gene calls are TRBV27 and TRBJ2-7, with TRBD1 matching 9 bases. Per germline, CDR1 MNHEY and CDR2 SMNVEV (reference sequence). The CDR3 has 14 amino acids. J lost 11 bases, V lost 3 bases, and 11 bases had no gene match. The CDR3 protein is CASSFVPGQGLEYF. The CDR3 DNA reads as TGTGCCAGCAGTTTCGTCCCGGGACAGGGTTTGGAGTACTTC.

The chain has TRBV12-5 and TRBJ1-1; TRBD1 might be the D (6 bases). The CDR3 contains 17 residues. Germline V lookup: CDR1 LGHNT, CDR2 FRNRAP. Trimming pared 1 base from V and 3 bases from J, leaving 18 bases between. For the CDR3, the DNA is TGTGCTAGTGGTTTGGGGACCTGGGTACAGGGTTACACTGAAGCTTTCTTT. Protein product: CASGLGTWVQGYTEAFF.

V usage is TRBV11-2 and J usage is TRBJ2-7, with 9 bases aligning to TRBD1. The trim removed 4 bases at V and 4 bases at J, leaving 5 bases unmatched. CDR1 is SGHAT and CDR2 is FQNNGV in the germline V gene. The CDR3 runs 14 residues. CDR3 loop: CASSSGQGRYEQYF. The CDR3 bases are TGTGCCAGCAGCTCCGGACAGGGGAGGTACGAGCAGTACTTC. Using reference TRBV11-2 and TRBJ2-7 for the parts outside the CDR3, the full variable domain is EAGVAQSPRYKIIEKRQSVAFWCNPISGHATLYWYQQILGQGPKLLIQFQNNGVVDDSQLPKDRFSAERLKGVDSTLKIQPAKLEDSAVYLCASSSGQGRYEQYFGPGTRLTVT.

The chain couples TRBV7-9 to TRBJ2-7; tentatively, D is TRBD2 (5 bases). The CDR3 spans 15 residues. V lost 2 bases to trimming and J lost 3 bases, with 14 bases between them. In germline, CDR1 is SEHNR, CDR2 FQNEAQ (reference sequence). The CDR3 coding sequence is TGTGCCAGCAGCTTATTTGTTGGCGGACTCTACGAGCAGTACTTC. Protein: CASSLFVGGLYEQYF.

The rearrangement uses TRBV30 and TRBJ1-2; D is possibly TRBD1 (6 bases). Germline V gene lookup returns CDR1 GTSNPN and CDR2 SVGIG (reference sequence). Trimming removed 2 bases at V and 0 bases at J, with 16 bases between. The CDR3 is 16 residues long. For the CDR3, the DNA is TGTGCCTGGAGTCTCGAAGCAGGGGCAACTAACTATGGCTACACCTTC. Translation: CAWSLEAGATNYGYTF.

This chain joins TRBV9 and TRBJ1-6, with D maybe TRBD1 (6 bases). CDR1 is SGDLS and CDR2 is YYNGEE in the germline V gene. Trimming removed 3 bases from V and 10 bases from J, with 11 bases in between. The CDR3 consists of 13 residues. The CDR3 sequence is CASSDLQGSPLHF. The DNA for the CDR3 is TGTGCCAGCAGCGATTTACAGGGATCACCCCTCCACTTT.

With regard to this clone: The same CDR3 can be traced to other DNA sequences in this sample. V and J are TRBV4-3 and TRBJ2-7, with 10 bases fitting TRBD1. Germline V gene lookup returns CDR1 LGHNA and CDR2 YSLEER. V dropped 4 bases and J dropped 2; count of bases not matched to a gene: 2. CDR3 length: 14 amino acids. As DNA, the CDR3 is TGCGCCAGCAGCCCCGGACAGGGGGCCTACGAGCAGTACTTC. Translating it yields CASSPGQGAYEQYF.

This chain uses TRBV7-9 with TRBJ2-7, with 8 bases that match TRBD2. Germline V gene data show CDR1 as SEHNR and CDR2 as FQNEAQ (reference sequence). The CDR3 consists of 14 residues. Trimming removed 3 bases from V and 2 bases from J; junction bases left unmatched: 3. CDR3 bases: TGTGCCAGCAGCTTTCGGGGGGGAGCCTACGAGCAGTACTTC. Translated: CASSFRGGAYEQYF.

J is TRBJ1-5 and V is TRBV4-2; D remains unclear. The CDR3 extends over 13 amino acids. V lost 1 base and J 7 bases, leaving 8 bases between the germline ends. CDR1 LGHNA and CDR2 YNFKEQ come from the germline V gene. The CDR3 loop is CASSQAGQQPQHF. CDR3 bases: TGTGCCAGCAGCCAAGCCGGTCAACAGCCCCAGCATTTT.

The J gene is TRBJ2-7, the V gene TRBV11-2; 10 bases fit TRBD1. This CDR3 has 14 residues. Germline CDR1 reads SGHAT; CDR2 reads FQNNGV. V shed 5 bases and J 3 bases; nucleotides not matched to a gene: 4. CDR3 loop: CASSPGTGDYEQYF. DNA of the CDR3: TGTGCCAGCAGCCCGGGGACAGGGGACTACGAGCAGTACTTC.